The source of this TCR beta chain is a study of blood T cell repertoires in COVID-19. Profiling relied on immunoSEQ multiplex PCR, and the TCRdb table lists in-frame clones only, not all of them. The sample records 150,000 to 200,000 clones, around four fifths being singletons. Germline V gene sequence: CDR1 MNHEY, CDR2 SVGAGI. The length of the CDR3 is 13 residues. Trimming took 0 bases from V and 7 from J, leaving 4 bases between them. The genes are TRBV6-5 and TRBJ1-6, with D unclear. The TCR sequence derives from a woman in her sixties or seventies who had recovered from COVID-19. Sequenced: peripheral blood. The DNA of the CDR3 is TGTGCCAGCAGTTACTCGACAAATTCACCCCTCCACTTT. Translated, it gives CASSYSTNSPLHF.